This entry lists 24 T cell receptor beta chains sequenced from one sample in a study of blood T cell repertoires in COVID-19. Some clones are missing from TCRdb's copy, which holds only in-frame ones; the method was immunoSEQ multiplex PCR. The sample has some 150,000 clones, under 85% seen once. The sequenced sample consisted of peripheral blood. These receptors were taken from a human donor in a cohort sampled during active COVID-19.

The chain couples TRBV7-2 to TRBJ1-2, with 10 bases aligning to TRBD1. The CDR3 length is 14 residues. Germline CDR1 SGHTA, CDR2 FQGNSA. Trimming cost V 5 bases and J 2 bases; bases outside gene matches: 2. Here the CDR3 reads CASSETGGNYGYTF. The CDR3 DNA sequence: TGTGCCAGCAGCGAGACAGGGGGCAACTATGGCTACACCTTC.

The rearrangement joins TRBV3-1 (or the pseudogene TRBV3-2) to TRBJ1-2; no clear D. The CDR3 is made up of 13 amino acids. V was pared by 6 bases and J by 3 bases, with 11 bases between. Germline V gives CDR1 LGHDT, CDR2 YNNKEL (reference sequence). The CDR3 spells CASRGEVDYGYTF. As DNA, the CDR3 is TGTGCCAGCAGAGGAGAGGTCGACTATGGCTACACCTTC.

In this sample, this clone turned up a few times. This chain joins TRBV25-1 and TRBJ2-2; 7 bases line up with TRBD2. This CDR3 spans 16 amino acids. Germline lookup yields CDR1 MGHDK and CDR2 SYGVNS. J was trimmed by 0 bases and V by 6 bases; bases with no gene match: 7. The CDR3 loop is CASRQAGISNTGELFF. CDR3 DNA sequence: TGTGCCAGCAGGCAAGCGGGAATATCGAACACCGGGGAGCTGTTTTTT.

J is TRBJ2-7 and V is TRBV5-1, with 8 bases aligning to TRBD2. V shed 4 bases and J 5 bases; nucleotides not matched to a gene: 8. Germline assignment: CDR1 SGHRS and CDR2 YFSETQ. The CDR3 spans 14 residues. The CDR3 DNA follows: TGCGCCAGCAGCCTCCTTGACGGGAGGGACGAGCAGTACTTC. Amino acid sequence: CASSLLDGRDEQYF.

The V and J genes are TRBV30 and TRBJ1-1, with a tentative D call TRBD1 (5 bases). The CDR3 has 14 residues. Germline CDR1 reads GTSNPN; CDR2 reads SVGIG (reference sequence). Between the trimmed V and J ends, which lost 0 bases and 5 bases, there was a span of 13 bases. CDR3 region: CAWSVTPGVTEAFF. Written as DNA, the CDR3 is TGTGCCTGGAGTGTAACCCCGGGGGTGACTGAAGCTTTCTTT.

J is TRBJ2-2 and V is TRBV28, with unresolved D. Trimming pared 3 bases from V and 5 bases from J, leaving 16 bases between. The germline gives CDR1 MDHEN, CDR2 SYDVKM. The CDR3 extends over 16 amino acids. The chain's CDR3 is CASSFGQSPETGELFF. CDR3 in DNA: TGTGCCAGCAGTTTTGGTCAATCCCCCGAGACCGGGGAGCTGTTTTTT.

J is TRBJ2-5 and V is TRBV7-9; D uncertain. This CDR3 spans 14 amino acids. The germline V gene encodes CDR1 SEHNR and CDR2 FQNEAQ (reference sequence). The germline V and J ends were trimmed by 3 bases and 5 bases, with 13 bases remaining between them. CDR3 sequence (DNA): TGTGCCAGCAGCTTGAACGGTCCTTGGGAGACCCAGTACTTC. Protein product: CASSLNGPWETQYF. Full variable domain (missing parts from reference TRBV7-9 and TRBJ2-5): DTGVSQNPRHKITKRGQNVTFRCDPISEHNRLYWYRQTLGQGPEFLTYFQNEAQLEKSRLLSDRFSAERPKGSFSTLEIQRTEQGDSAMYLCASSLNGPWETQYFGPGTRLLVL.

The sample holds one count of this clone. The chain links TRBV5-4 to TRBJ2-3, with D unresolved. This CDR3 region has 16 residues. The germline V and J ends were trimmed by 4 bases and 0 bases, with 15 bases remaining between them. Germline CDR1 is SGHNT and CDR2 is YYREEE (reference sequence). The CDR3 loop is CASSLPGAGSTDTQYF. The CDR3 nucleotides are TGTGCCAGCAGCCTCCCCGGCGCAGGTAGCACAGATACGCAGTATTTT.

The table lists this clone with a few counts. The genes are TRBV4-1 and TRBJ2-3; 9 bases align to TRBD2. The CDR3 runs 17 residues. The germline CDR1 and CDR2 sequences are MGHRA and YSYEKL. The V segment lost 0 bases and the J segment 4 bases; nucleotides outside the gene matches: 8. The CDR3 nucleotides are TGCGCCAGCAGCCAAGAAAAAGCGGGAGGTACCGCAGATACGCAGTATTTT. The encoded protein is CASSQEKAGGTADTQYF.

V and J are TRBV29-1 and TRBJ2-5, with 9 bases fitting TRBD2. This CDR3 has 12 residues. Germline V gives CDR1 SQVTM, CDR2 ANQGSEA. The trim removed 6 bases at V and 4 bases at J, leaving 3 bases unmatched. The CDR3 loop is CSVGGLAETQYF. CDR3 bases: TGCAGCGTGGGGGGACTAGCAGAGACCCAGTACTTC.

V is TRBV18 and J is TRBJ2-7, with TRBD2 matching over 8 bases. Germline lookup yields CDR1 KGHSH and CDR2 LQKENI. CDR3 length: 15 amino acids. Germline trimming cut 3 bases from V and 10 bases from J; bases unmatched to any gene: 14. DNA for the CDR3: TGTGCCAGCTCACCCGGAGGTAGCGGGATACCGGTTCAGTACTTC. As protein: CASSPGGSGIPVQYF.

The chain's CDR3 is CASTPPGLQETQYF. DNA for the CDR3: TGTGCCAGCACCCCCCCAGGGTTACAAGAGACCCAGTACTTC. The chain joins TRBV6-5 to TRBJ2-5; D is possibly TRBD1 (5 bases). Germline values: CDR1 MNHEY, CDR2 SVGAGI. The CDR3 sequence is 14 residues long. V shed 7 bases and J shed 2 bases, with 14 bases lying between them.

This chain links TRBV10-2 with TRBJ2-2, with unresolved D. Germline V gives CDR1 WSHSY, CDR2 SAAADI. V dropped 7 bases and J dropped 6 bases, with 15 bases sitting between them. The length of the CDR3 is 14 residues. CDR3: CASTPNRLAGELFF. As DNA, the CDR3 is TGCGCCAGCACCCCGAACAGATTGGCCGGGGAGCTGTTTTTT.

CDR3 sequence: CASSQADTIYF. The CDR3, as DNA: TGTGCCAGCAGCCAAGCGGACACCATATATTTT. V is TRBV14 and J is TRBJ1-3; D gene ambiguous. The length of the CDR3 is 11 residues. Trimming removed 1 base at V and 8 bases at J, with 3 bases between. Germline V gene data show CDR1 as SGHDN and CDR2 as FVKESK.

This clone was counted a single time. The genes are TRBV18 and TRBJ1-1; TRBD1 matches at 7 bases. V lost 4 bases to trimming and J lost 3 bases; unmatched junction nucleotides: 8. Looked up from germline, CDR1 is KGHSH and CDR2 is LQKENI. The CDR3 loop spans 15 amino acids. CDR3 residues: CASSRQGGLDTEAFF. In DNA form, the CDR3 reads TGTGCCAGCTCACGACAGGGCGGATTGGACACTGAAGCTTTCTTT.

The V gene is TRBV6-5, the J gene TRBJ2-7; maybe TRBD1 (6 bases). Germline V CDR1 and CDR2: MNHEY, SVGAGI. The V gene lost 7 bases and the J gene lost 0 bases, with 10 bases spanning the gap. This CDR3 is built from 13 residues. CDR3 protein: CASTKDSSYEQYF. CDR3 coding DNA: TGTGCCAGCACCAAGGACAGCTCCTACGAGCAGTACTTC.

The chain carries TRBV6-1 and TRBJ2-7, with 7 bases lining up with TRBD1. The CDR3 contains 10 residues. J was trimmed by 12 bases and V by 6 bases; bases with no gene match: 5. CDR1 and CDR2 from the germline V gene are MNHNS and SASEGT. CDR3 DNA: TGTGCCAGCAGCCGCGACAGGGTGTACTTC. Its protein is CASSRDRVYF.

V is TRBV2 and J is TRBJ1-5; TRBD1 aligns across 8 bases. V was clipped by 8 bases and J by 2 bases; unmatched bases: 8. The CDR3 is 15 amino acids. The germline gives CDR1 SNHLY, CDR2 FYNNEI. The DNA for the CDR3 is TGTGCCAGCCGGAGAGAGGGACAGGGCAATCAGCCCCAGCATTTT. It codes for CASRREGQGNQPQHF.

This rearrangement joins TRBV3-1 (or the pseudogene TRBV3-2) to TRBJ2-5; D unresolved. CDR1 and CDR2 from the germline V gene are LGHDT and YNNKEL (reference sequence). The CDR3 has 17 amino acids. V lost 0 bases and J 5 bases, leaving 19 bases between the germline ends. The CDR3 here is CASSQDRAHLLSETQYF. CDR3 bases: TGTGCCAGCAGCCAAGATCGAGCCCACCTTTTGAGTGAGACCCAGTACTTC.

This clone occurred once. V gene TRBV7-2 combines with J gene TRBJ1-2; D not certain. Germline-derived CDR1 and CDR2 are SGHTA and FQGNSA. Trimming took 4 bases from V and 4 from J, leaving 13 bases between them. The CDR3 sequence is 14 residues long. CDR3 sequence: CASSWPREGYGYTF. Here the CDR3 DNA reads TGTGCCAGCAGCTGGCCCCGTGAGGGCTATGGCTACACCTTC.

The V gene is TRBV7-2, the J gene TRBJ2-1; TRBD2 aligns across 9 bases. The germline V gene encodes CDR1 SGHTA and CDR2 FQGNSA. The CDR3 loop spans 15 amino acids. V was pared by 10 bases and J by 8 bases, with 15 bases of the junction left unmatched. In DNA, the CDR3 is TGTGCCAAGCCCTTGCGCCTAGCGGGATCGGATGAGCAGTTCTTC. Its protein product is CAKPLRLAGSDEQFF.

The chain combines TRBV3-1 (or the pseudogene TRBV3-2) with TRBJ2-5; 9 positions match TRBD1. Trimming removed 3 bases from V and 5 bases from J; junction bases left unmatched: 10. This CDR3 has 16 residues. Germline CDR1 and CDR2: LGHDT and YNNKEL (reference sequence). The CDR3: CASSHRTGGRRETQYF. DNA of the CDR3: TGTGCCAGCAGCCACCGCACAGGGGGCCGGCGGGAGACCCAGTACTTC.

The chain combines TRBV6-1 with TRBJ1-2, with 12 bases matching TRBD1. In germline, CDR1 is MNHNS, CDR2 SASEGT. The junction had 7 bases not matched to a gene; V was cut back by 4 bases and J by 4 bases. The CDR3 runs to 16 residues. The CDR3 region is CASSGGTGGTSYGYTF. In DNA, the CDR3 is TGTGCCAGCAGTGGGGGGACAGGGGGCACTAGCTATGGCTACACCTTC.

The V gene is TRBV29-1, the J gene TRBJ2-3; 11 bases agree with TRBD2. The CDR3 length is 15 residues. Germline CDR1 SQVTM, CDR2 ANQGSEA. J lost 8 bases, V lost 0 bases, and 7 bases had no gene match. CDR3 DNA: TGCAGCGTTGAAGATGGGCCCCTAGCGGGAGGTACGCAGTATTTT. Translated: CSVEDGPLAGGTQYF.